The 32 T cell receptor beta chains in this list originate from one sample, sequenced in a study of T-cell memory formation after mild COVID-19. TCRdb re-called the 5' RACE reads through MiXCR, storing one row per CDR3 protein. This sample has just under 350,000 distinct CDR3 sequences, with about an eighth found just once. The sequenced sample consisted of PBMCs or a T cell subset sorted from them (not recorded which). These receptors were collected from a young man who had mild COVID-19 (a few samples of this study predate the infection). Cell type and time point are not known.

This chain uses TRBV7-8 with TRBJ2-7, with D possibly matching TRBD2 (5 bases). Germline CDR1 SGHVS, CDR2 FQNEAQ. This CDR3 spans 14 amino acids. The V and J ends lost 6 bases and 2 bases respectively, with 14 bases between them. The CDR3 sequence is CASSHSGLAYEQYF. CDR3 nucleotides: TGTGCCAGCAGTCACAGCGGACTGGCCTACGAGCAGTACTTC.

This clonotype was found many times. The rearrangement joins TRBV7-2 to TRBJ2-3, with 14 nucleotides matching TRBD2. V shed 5 bases, J shed 4 bases, and the junction held 2 bases outside the gene matches. Germline CDR1 is SGHTA and CDR2 is FQGNSA. CDR3 length: 15 amino acids. CDR3 in DNA: TGTGCCAGCAGCCCGGGACTAGCGGGGGCAGATACGCAGTATTTT. It codes for CASSPGLAGADTQYF.

The V and J genes are TRBV14 and TRBJ2-7; 8 bases are a match to TRBD2. The length of the CDR3 is 16 residues. V trimming: 4 bases; J trimming: 3 bases; junction bases outside the gene matches: 11. Germline-derived CDR1 and CDR2 are SGHDN and FVKESK. CDR3 in amino acids: CASSPLRVAGYYEQYF. The CDR3 DNA sequence: TGTGCCAGCAGCCCCCTCCGGGTAGCGGGGTACTACGAGCAGTACTTC.

The chain employs TRBV20-1 and TRBJ1-1; 10 bases match TRBD1. The germline V gene has CDR1 DFQATT and CDR2 SNEGSKA (reference sequence). The CDR3 covers 14 residues. V dropped 1 base and J dropped 7; count of bases not matched to a gene: 6. The CDR3 nucleotides read TGCAGTGCTAGAGCCCTGGACAGGGGGTTTGAAGCTTTCTTT. It codes for CSARALDRGFEAFF.

This clonotype came up a few times. CDR3 bases: TGTGCCACCAGCAGAGGGGGGGGAAGCACAGATACGCAGTATTTT. Encoded protein: CATSRGGGSTDTQYF. The chain has TRBV15 and TRBJ2-3; TRBD2 aligns across 7 bases. Germline-derived CDR1 and CDR2 are LNHNV and YYDKDF (reference sequence). The CDR3 covers 15 residues. V trimming: 1 base; J trimming: 0 bases; junction bases outside the gene matches: 1. The full variable domain, completed using reference TRBV15 and TRBJ2-3, is DAMVIQNPRYQVTQFGKPVTLSCSQTLNHNVMYWYQQKSSQAPKLLFHYYDKDFNNEADTPDNFQSRRPNTSFCFLDIRSPGLGDTAMYLCATSRGGGSTDTQYFGPGTRLTVL.

The J gene is TRBJ2-7, the V gene TRBV4-1; 7 nucleotides agree with TRBD2. The V gene's germline CDR1 is MGHRA and CDR2 YSYEKL. The CDR3 is 15 amino acids. With 0 bases clipped from V and 2 bases from J, the junction kept 4 bases outside the gene matches. CDR3 amino acids: CASSQEQGGTYEQYF. In nucleotides, the CDR3 is TGCGCCAGCAGCCAAGAGCAGGGAGGGACCTACGAGCAGTACTTC.

The sample holds a few counts of this clonotype. The gene calls are TRBV6-5 and TRBJ1-2, with TRBD1 identical over 7 bases. Losses at the gene ends were 0 bases for V and 4 bases for J; bases not matched to a gene: 2. The CDR3 sequence is 14 residues long. CDR1 and CDR2 (germline): MNHEY, SVGAGI. CDR3: CASSYSTGTYGYTF. The CDR3 DNA reads TGTGCCAGCAGTTACTCGACAGGGACCTATGGCTACACCTTC.

This clonotype was seen a handful of times. The CDR3 nucleotides are TGTGCCAGCACCAAACTATACGGGGGGGAATACAATGAGCAGTTCTTC. Its protein product is CASTKLYGGEYNEQFF. The rearrangement uses TRBV27 and TRBJ2-1; 8 bases match TRBD2. With V trimmed by 7 bases and J by 4 bases, 12 bases remained unmatched. Germline V gene sequence: CDR1 MNHEY, CDR2 SMNVEV (reference sequence). This CDR3 comprises 16 residues.

The sample holds a few counts of this clonotype. The chain uses TRBV5-6 and TRBJ1-6; D unresolved. V dropped 0 bases and J dropped 10 bases, with 14 bases sitting between them. Germline CDR1 SGHDT, CDR2 YYEEEE. The CDR3 totals 15 residues. CDR3 coding DNA: TGTGCCAGCAGCTTGGAGGGCGCCTGGGGATCACCCCTCCACTTT. Protein product: CASSLEGAWGSPLHF.

This clonotype was recorded a few times. The chain recombines TRBV12-3 or TRBV12-4 with TRBJ2-1; possibly TRBD2 for D (6 bases). V was clipped by 3 bases and J by 7 bases, with 10 bases between them. The CDR3 runs to 13 residues. The CDR3, as DNA: TGTGCCAGCAGTTTTGGAGGGTCTAATGAGCAGTTCTTC. Amino acids: CASSFGGSNEQFF.

This clonotype has only a few counts. The rearrangement joins TRBV7-8 to TRBJ1-2, with 7 bases that match TRBD1. CDR3 length equals 14 residues. V lost 5 bases and J lost 3; bases outside the gene matches: 6. Germline CDR1 and CDR2: SGHVS and FQNEAQ. The CDR3 reads CASSSRGADYGYTF. For the CDR3, the DNA is TGTGCCAGCAGCAGCAGGGGGGCAGACTATGGCTACACCTTC.

This clonotype was counted a few times. This chain uses TRBV3-1 with TRBJ2-3, with D possibly matching TRBD1 (6 bases). Germline CDR1 LGHDT, CDR2 YNNKEL (reference sequence). This CDR3 is 15 amino acids long. Trimming shortened V by 4 bases and J by 2 bases, and 13 bases separated the two germline ends. The CDR3 is CASSRGQRHTDTQYF. CDR3 DNA sequence: TGTGCCAGCAGCCGCGGACAGAGACACACAGATACGCAGTATTTT.

This clonotype was counted a few times. V gene TRBV4-3 combines with J gene TRBJ1-1; D is unresolved. V gave up 1 base and J gave up 4 bases, with 10 bases separating them. The CDR3 is 14 amino acids. The germline CDR1 and CDR2 sequences are LGHNA and YSLEER. The chain's CDR3 is CASSQGRVGTEAFF. The DNA of the CDR3 is TGCGCCAGCAGCCAAGGGAGGGTGGGCACTGAAGCTTTCTTT.

CDR3 loop: CASSVRSLDSPLHF. The CDR3 nucleotides are TGTGCCAGCAGCGTAAGGTCCCTGGATTCACCCCTCCACTTT. This chain uses TRBV9 with TRBJ1-6, with D unclear. The CDR3 loop spans 14 amino acids. Trimming shortened V by 1 base and J by 8 bases, and 10 bases separated the two germline ends. Germline V gene lookup returns CDR1 SGDLS and CDR2 YYNGEE.

This sequence joins TRBV5-1 and TRBJ2-3; D is perhaps TRBD2 (6 bases). Germline CDR1 SGHRS, CDR2 YFSETQ. CDR3 length: 16 residues. V gave up 4 bases and J gave up 0 bases, with 15 bases separating them. The CDR3 nucleotides read TGCGCCAGCAGCAGGGGACTCTCTCTTAGCACAGATACGCAGTATTTT. This sequence encodes CASSRGLSLSTDTQYF.

This clonotype occurred a few times. The chain carries TRBV6-2 or TRBV6-3 and TRBJ1-5; D is unclear. The germline V gene has CDR1 MNHEY and CDR2 SVGEGT. CDR3 size: 14 residues. The V end was cut by 2 bases, the J end by 4 bases, with 9 bases between. The chain's CDR3 is CASSYRRSNQPQHF. For the CDR3, the DNA is TGTGCCAGCAGTTACAGGCGGAGTAATCAGCCCCAGCATTTT.

The chain links TRBV12-3 or TRBV12-4 to TRBJ1-5, with a tentative D call TRBD1 (6 bases). The CDR3 has 12 amino acids. Between the trimmed V and J ends, which lost 4 bases and 9 bases, there was a span of 10 bases. The CDR3 sequence is CASSYRVRPQHF. CDR3 in DNA: TGTGCCAGCAGTTACAGGGTGCGGCCCCAGCATTTT.

This clonotype was observed a few times. This rearrangement joins TRBV5-6 to TRBJ2-2; no definite D call. The CDR3 runs to 14 residues. The germline CDR1 and CDR2 sequences are SGHDT and YYEEEE. Trimming took off 1 base at V and 1 base at J, with 5 bases between the two ends. CDR3 coding DNA: TGTGCCAGCAGCTTGAATCGGAACACCGGGGAGCTGTTTTTT. Translating it yields CASSLNRNTGELFF.

Concerning this clonotype: Its ends do not fully match the called genes, so a read error is possible. The rearrangement joins TRBV7-7 to TRBJ2-2, with D tentatively TRBD1 (5 bases). The CDR3 extends over 15 amino acids. CDR1 is SSHAT, CDR2 FNYEAQ, per germline (reference sequence). The CDR3 DNA reads as TGTGCTAGCAGCTTTGGGGCAGTAAACACCGGGGAGCTGTTTTTT. Translating gives CASSFGAVNTGELFF.

The rearrangement joins TRBV12-3 or TRBV12-4 to TRBJ1-5; D uncertain. Trimming shortened V by 2 bases and J by 6 bases, and 23 bases separated the two germline ends. The CDR3 spans 18 residues. The CDR3 is CASSLYLSPSRTAQPQHF. In DNA, the CDR3 is TGTGCCAGCAGTTTATATTTGTCGCCTTCGAGGACCGCTCAGCCCCAGCATTTT.

The V and J genes are TRBV10-3 and TRBJ1-6; D ambiguous. Trimming took off 0 bases at V and 9 bases at J, with 15 bases between the two ends. The CDR3 is 16 amino acids. From germline, CDR1 is ENHRY and CDR2 SYGVKD. The CDR3 sequence: CAISESREGSRSPLHF. The DNA for the CDR3 is TGTGCCATCAGTGAGTCGAGAGAGGGTAGTCGTTCACCCCTCCACTTT.

The genes are TRBV12-3 or TRBV12-4 and TRBJ2-6; D is undetermined. The CDR3 sequence is 15 residues long. The V end was cut by 6 bases, the J end by 4 bases, with 13 bases between. The CDR3 sequence is CASRSRTLGANVLTF. The DNA for the CDR3 is TGTGCCAGCAGATCACGGACCCTAGGGGCCAACGTCCTGACTTTC.

The chain combines TRBV6-5 with TRBJ2-5, with TRBD2 matching over 7 bases. The CDR3 loop spans 13 amino acids. With 6 bases clipped from V and 5 bases from J, the junction kept 6 bases outside the gene matches. Germline values: CDR1 MNHEY, CDR2 SVGAGI. DNA of the CDR3: TGTGCCAGCAGGCAAGGACTAGTCGAGACCCAGTACTTC. Its protein product is CASRQGLVETQYF.

In this sample, this clonotype turned up many times. This rearrangement joins TRBV12-3 or TRBV12-4 to TRBJ1-2; TRBD1 is a possible D gene (5 bases). CDR3 size: 13 residues. Trimming pared 6 bases from V and 5 bases from J, leaving 13 bases between. The CDR3 reads CASSPGTDYGYTF. Written as DNA, the CDR3 is TGTGCCAGCAGCCCAGGGACGGATTATGGCTACACCTTC.

The rearrangement links TRBV27 to TRBJ2-5; the match to TRBD2 covers 11 bases. Germline CDR1 is MNHEY and CDR2 is SMNVEV (reference sequence). CDR3 size: 16 residues. J was trimmed by 1 base and V by 6 bases; bases with no gene match: 7. CDR3 sequence (DNA): TGTGCCAGCAGGCTACTAGCGGGGGAGATCCAAGAGACCCAGTACTTC. This gives the protein CASRLLAGEIQETQYF.

This chain links TRBV5-1 with TRBJ2-3; perhaps TRBD2 as D (7 bases). CDR1 and CDR2 (germline): SGHRS, YFSETQ. The CDR3 runs to 18 residues. V lost 0 bases and J 2 bases, leaving 19 bases between the germline ends. CDR3 residues: CASSLGSRGALNTDTQYF. The CDR3 DNA reads TGCGCCAGCAGCTTGGGGTCCCGGGGGGCGTTGAACACAGATACGCAGTATTTT. The whole variable domain, remainder taken from reference TRBV5-1 and TRBJ2-3, is KAGVTQTPRYLIKTRGQQVTLSCSPISGHRSVSWYQQTPGQGLQFLFEYFSETQRNKGNFPGRFSGRQFSNSRSEMNVSTLELGDSALYLCASSLGSRGALNTDTQYFGPGTRLTVL.

The chain carries TRBV6-4 and TRBJ2-3; D is ambiguous. V lost 2 bases and J lost 5, with 5 bases in between. The germline gives CDR1 MRHNA, CDR2 SNTAGT. The length of the CDR3 is 12 residues. CDR3 sequence: CASSDGEDTQYF. CDR3 bases: TGTGCCAGCAGTGACGGGGAAGATACGCAGTATTTT.

This clonotype was counted ten times or more. This chain links TRBV6-2 or TRBV6-3 with TRBJ2-2; 7 positions match TRBD2. J lost 6 bases, V lost 3 bases, and 7 bases had no gene match. Germline CDR1 and CDR2: MNHEY and SVGEGT. CDR3 size: 15 residues. The CDR3 spells CASSYPRGRAGELFF. Here the CDR3 DNA reads TGTGCCAGCAGTTATCCGCGGGGGAGGGCCGGGGAGCTGTTTTTT.

This clonotype was seen many times. This rearrangement joins TRBV7-9 to TRBJ2-2; D gene uncertain. From germline, CDR1 is SEHNR and CDR2 FQNEAQ (reference sequence). This CDR3 is built from 12 residues. V gave up 0 bases and J gave up 7 bases, with 3 bases separating them. CDR3 sequence reads: CASSLASGELFF. In DNA, the CDR3 is TGTGCCAGCAGCTTAGCGAGCGGGGAGCTGTTTTTT.

This chain joins TRBV4-1 and TRBJ2-3, with no clear D. Germline lookup yields CDR1 MGHRA and CDR2 YSYEKL. V was trimmed by 0 bases and J by 2 bases, leaving 15 bases between them. The CDR3 is 17 residues long. CDR3 DNA: TGCGCCAGCAGCCAAGATAGAGTACTGCTTTCCACAGATACGCAGTATTTT. The encoded protein is CASSQDRVLLSTDTQYF.

This chain joins TRBV7-3 and TRBJ2-6; D might be TRBD2 (5 bases). The V end was cut by 8 bases, the J end by 0 bases, with 11 bases between. Germline assignment: CDR1 SGHTA and CDR2 FQGTGA. The CDR3 covers 15 residues. As DNA, the CDR3 is TGTGCCAGCCGCCCCGGAGGCTCTGGGGCCAACGTCCTGACTTTC. Its translation is CASRPGGSGANVLTF.

CDR3 loop: CASSSSRPESTDTQYF. CDR3 nucleotide sequence: TGTGCCAGCAGCTCCTCCCGCCCCGAAAGCACAGATACGCAGTATTTT. This chain uses TRBV7-2 with TRBJ2-3; D unclear. The germline CDR1 and CDR2 sequences are SGHTA and FQGNSA. V lost 4 bases, J lost 0 bases, and 14 bases lay in between. The length of the CDR3 is 16 residues.